This is a list of T cell receptor beta chains from one sample in a study of human T cells and chemical hapten exposure. TCRdb redid the calling of the RACE reads with MiXCR, one entry per CDR3 protein. The sample lists more than 110,000 distinct CDR3 sequences; over 9.5% were seen once. Source: whole blood, taken in connection with sensitization to the hapten diphenylcyclopropenone (DPC). All receptors derive from a woman aged 45-60 years with alopecia areata. Some clones in this sample may be carry-over from other donors' samples. Each CDR3 is given with its conserved first and last residue. A D gene is named only where the DNA matches it firmly. Not every row has a clone size; where given, it reads once, few, many or a size class.

abundance	v_gene	d_gene	j_gene	CDR3nt	CDR3aa
-	TRBV27	TRBD1	TRBJ1-5	TGTGCCAGCAGTTTCGACAGGGCCAATCAGCCCCAGCATTTT	CASSFDRANQPQHF
few	TRBV12-3/TRBV12-4	-	TRBJ1-5	TGTGCCAGCAGTTTAGGTCTCCGGGATAGCAATCAGCCCCAGCATTTT	CASSLGLRDSNQPQHF
many	TRBV15	-	TRBJ2-3	TGTGCCACCAGCAGAGGGATAGGGCTCGGCACAGATACGCAGTATTTT	CATSRGIGLGTDTQYF
few	TRBV20-1	-	TRBJ2-7	TGCAGTGCTAGCCGACAGGGAGGCGTCTACGAGCAGTACTTC	CSASRQGGVYEQYF
-	TRBV12-3/TRBV12-4	-	TRBJ2-7	TGTGCCAGCAGCACTAGCTACTACGAGCAGTACTTC	CASSTSYYEQYF
many	TRBV6-1	-	TRBJ2-3	TGTGCCAGCAGACGACAGTTTAGCACAGATACGCAGTATTTT	CASRRQFSTDTQYF
-	TRBV5-1	-	TRBJ2-5	TGCGCCAGCAGCTTGGTAGGTTACGGGGCGGAGGAGACCCAGTACTTC	CASSLVGYGAEETQYF
few	TRBV7-2	-	TRBJ2-2	TGTGCCAGCAGCTTACTCCGGGGAACCGGGGAGCTGTTTTTT	CASSLLRGTGELFF
few	TRBV6-2/TRBV6-3	-	TRBJ2-1	TGTGCCAGCAGTTACTCGATGCGGGAGCAGTTCTTC	CASSYSMREQFF
-	TRBV20-1	-	TRBJ2-2	TGCAGTGCTAGAGATAGACAGACCACCGGGGAGCTGTTTTTT	CSARDRQTTGELFF
-	TRBV6-1	-	TRBJ1-2	TGTGCCAGCAGTGAAGCGCGGGGGGCAGGCGGCTACACCTTC	CASSEARGAGGYTF
few	TRBV19	-	TRBJ2-7	TGTGCCAGCAGTACGCGCATTTTTTACGAGCAGTACTTC	CASSTRIFYEQYF
many	TRBV14	-	TRBJ1-1	TGTGCCAGCAGCCAAGATGGGTTATCGAACACTGAAGCTTTCTTT	CASSQDGLSNTEAFF
many	TRBV27	TRBD1	TRBJ1-5	TGTGCCAGCAGGACCGTGACAGGGGGCAATCAGCCCCAGCATTTT	CASRTVTGGNQPQHF
few	TRBV6-2/TRBV6-3	-	TRBJ1-3	TGTGCCAGCAGTTACCAGACCGGCGCCATATATTTT	CASSYQTGAIYF
few	TRBV7-9	-	TRBJ2-3	TGTGCCAGCAGCCGCGGGACAGGCACAGATACGCAGTATTTT	CASSRGTGTDTQYF
many	TRBV7-6	TRBD2	TRBJ2-1	TGTGCCAGCAGCCCGGGACTAGCGGGAGCATCTAATGAGCAGTTCTTC	CASSPGLAGASNEQFF
many	TRBV7-2	TRBD2	TRBJ2-1	TGTGCCAGCAGCTTAACGGGACTACCAAACTCCAATGAGCAGTTCTTC	CASSLTGLPNSNEQFF
many	TRBV12-3/TRBV12-4	-	TRBJ1-2	TGTGCCAGCAGTCCCAGTGGGGAAAGGGGAGGCTACACCTTC	CASSPSGERGGYTF
few	TRBV3-1	-	TRBJ1-5	TGTGCCAGCAGCCAAGATCTTTCTCAGCCCCAGCATTTT	CASSQDLSQPQHF
-	TRBV10-2	TRBD1	TRBJ2-5	TGCGCCAGCAGTGAGTGGGGGACAGGGGGTGAGACCCAGTACTTC	CASSEWGTGGETQYF
-	TRBV9	-	TRBJ1-6	TGTGCCAGCGAGAGTGGCAGGGGCAATTCACCCCTCCACTTT	CASESGRGNSPLHF
few	TRBV20-1	TRBD2	TRBJ2-1	TGCAGTGCTACCCTTACTAGCGGACTTTACAATGAGCAGTTCTTC	CSATLTSGLYNEQFF
many	TRBV28	TRBD1	TRBJ1-1	TGTGCCAGCAGTTTGGGTGGGACAGGACGGACTGAAGCTTTCTTT	CASSLGGTGRTEAFF
-	TRBV5-4	TRBD2	TRBJ2-1	TGTGCCAGCAGCCCTGGGGGGGGGTCTTACAATGAGCAGTTCTTC	CASSPGGGSYNEQFF
-	TRBV6-6	-	TRBJ1-2	TGTGCCAGCAGTTACCCCTCAGGGGCAGCTAACTATGGCTACACCTTC	CASSYPSGAANYGYTF
few	TRBV6-2/TRBV6-3	-	TRBJ1-1	TGTGCCAGCAGTTACAAGGGGACTGGATTGAACACTGAAGCTTTCTTT	CASSYKGTGLNTEAFF
-	TRBV5-1	-	TRBJ2-5	TGCGCCAGCAGCTTGGGCAGGGGACGCCAAGAGACCCAGTACTTC	CASSLGRGRQETQYF
many	TRBV5-1	TRBD2	TRBJ2-2	TGCGCCAGCAGAACCAGCGGGGGAAACACCGGGGAGCTGTTTTTT	CASRTSGGNTGELFF
many	TRBV18	-	TRBJ1-5	TGTGCCAGCTCACCAGACAGCAACGGGCCCCAGCATTTT	CASSPDSNGPQHF
few	TRBV19	TRBD1	TRBJ2-3	TGTGCCAGTACCCCGATGGTAGCCAGGGGGCGGACAGATACGCAGTATTTT	CASTPMVARGRTDTQYF
-	TRBV6-1	-	TRBJ2-7	TGTGCCAGCAGTCCAGTGTTCTCCTACGAGCAGTACTTC	CASSPVFSYEQYF
many	TRBV6-4	-	TRBJ2-2	TGTGCCAGCGGTGGAGAGAAGGGAGGAAGGACCGGGGAGCTGTTTTTT	CASGGEKGGRTGELFF
few	TRBV20-1	TRBD1	TRBJ2-3	TGCAGTGCTACCCACGGGACAGCCACAGATACGCAGTATTTT	CSATHGTATDTQYF
few	TRBV29-1	-	TRBJ2-7	TGCAGCGGTACCGCGGAGCGGGAGTACTTC	CSGTAEREYF
-	TRBV20-1	-	TRBJ2-1	TGCAGTGCTAGAAACCAGGGTGGGGGGAGTTCGTACAATGAGCAGTTCTTC	CSARNQGGGSSYNEQFF
-	TRBV6-6	TRBD1	TRBJ1-6	TGTGCCAGCAGGGACCCGGGACAGGGTAATTCACCCCTCCACTTT	CASRDPGQGNSPLHF
many	TRBV27	-	TRBJ2-7	TGTGCCAGCAAGTTCTGGTCATTCTCCTACGAGCAGTACTTC	CASKFWSFSYEQYF
-	TRBV7-3	-	TRBJ2-2	TGTGCCAGCAGCCGCCGGGAGAACACCGGGGAGCTGTTTTTT	CASSRRENTGELFF
few	TRBV6-5	TRBD1	TRBJ2-2	TGTGCCAGCACATCAGAGGGGGCGCGAAAGCCCGGGGAGCTGTTTTTT	CASTSEGARKPGELFF
few	TRBV5-1	-	TRBJ2-3	TGCGCCAGCAGCCCCCCATCGAGCGGAGGTTTCACAGATACGCAGTATTTT	CASSPPSSGGFTDTQYF
many	TRBV24-1	-	TRBJ2-3	TGTGCCACCAGTGATTCATGGCGAGATACGCAGTATTTT	CATSDSWRDTQYF
few	TRBV4-3	-	TRBJ2-3	TGCGCCAGCAGCCAAGATATCAGCGGGATAGTGGGGGCAAGCACAGATACGCAGTATTTT	CASSQDISGIVGASTDTQYF
few	TRBV29-1	-	TRBJ2-3	TGCAGCGTGACTGTCACTGATACGCAGTATTTT	CSVTVTDTQYF
-	TRBV28	-	TRBJ1-2	TGTGCCAGCAGCCTTAGACACTATGGCTACACCTTC	CASSLRHYGYTF
few	TRBV12-3/TRBV12-4	-	TRBJ1-4	TGTGCCAGCAGTTGGGGGCAGGGGACAAATGAAAAACTGTTTTTT	CASSWGQGTNEKLFF
-	TRBV30	TRBD1	TRBJ1-6	TGTGCCTGTGACAGGGGGAATTCACCCCTCCACTTT	CACDRGNSPLHF
-	TRBV27	TRBD2	TRBJ2-7	TGTGCCAGCAAATTAGCGGGGGATACCTACGAGCAGTACTTC	CASKLAGDTYEQYF